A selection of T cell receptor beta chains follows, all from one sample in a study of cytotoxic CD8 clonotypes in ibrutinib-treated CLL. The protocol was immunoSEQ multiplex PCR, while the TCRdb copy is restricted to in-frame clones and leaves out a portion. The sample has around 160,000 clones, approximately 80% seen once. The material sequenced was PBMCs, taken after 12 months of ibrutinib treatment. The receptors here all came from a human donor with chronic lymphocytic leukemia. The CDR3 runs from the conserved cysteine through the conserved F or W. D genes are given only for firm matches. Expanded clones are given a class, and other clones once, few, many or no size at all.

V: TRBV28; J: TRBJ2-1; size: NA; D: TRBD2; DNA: TGTGCCAGCAGTTTGGCGGGAGGAAGGCGGGAGGAGCAGTTCTTC; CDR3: CASSLAGGRREEQFF
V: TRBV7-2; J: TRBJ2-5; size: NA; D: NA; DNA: TGTGCCAGCAGCGTCGGGACGGCGGGGACCCAGTACTTC; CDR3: CASSVGTAGTQYF
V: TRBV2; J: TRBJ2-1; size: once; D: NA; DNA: TGTGCCAGCAGTGAGGACAGCGGGATAATCACCTACAATGAGCAGTTCTTC; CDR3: CASSEDSGIITYNEQFF
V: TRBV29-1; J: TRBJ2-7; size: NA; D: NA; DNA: TGCAGCGTTGGGCAGACCTCCTACGAGCAGTACTTC; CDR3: CSVGQTSYEQYF
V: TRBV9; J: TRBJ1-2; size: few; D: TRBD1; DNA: TGTGCCAGCAGCGTAGGACAGGGTATTATTGGCTACACCTTC; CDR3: CASSVGQGIIGYTF
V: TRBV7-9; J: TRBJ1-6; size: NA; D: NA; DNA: TGTGCCAGCAGCCAGGTTGAAGGGAATAATTCACCCCTCCACTTT; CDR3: CASSQVEGNNSPLHF
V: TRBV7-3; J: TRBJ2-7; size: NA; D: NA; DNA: TGTGCCAGCAGCTTAATGGTCAGGGCCTCCTACGAGCAGTACTTC; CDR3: CASSLMVRASYEQYF
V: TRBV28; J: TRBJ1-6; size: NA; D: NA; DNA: TGTGCCAGCAGTCCTCAAACACTCACGAATTCACCCCTCCACTTT; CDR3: CASSPQTLTNSPLHF
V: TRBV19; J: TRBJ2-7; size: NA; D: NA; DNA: TGTGCCAGTAGCATACTACCTGAGACAGGACCCTACGAGCAGTACTTC; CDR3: CASSILPETGPYEQYF
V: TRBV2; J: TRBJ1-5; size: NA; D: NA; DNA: TGTGCCAGCAGAGGAGGTTTTGTGGCGAACCAGCCCCAGCATTTT; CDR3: CASRGGFVANQPQHF
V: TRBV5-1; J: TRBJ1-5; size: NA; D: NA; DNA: TGCGCCAGCAGCCCGGGGGGTTTTAGCAATCAGCCCCAGCATTTT; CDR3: CASSPGGFSNQPQHF
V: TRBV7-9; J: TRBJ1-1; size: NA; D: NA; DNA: TGTGCCAGCAGCTTAGCGCAGACACAAGCTTTCTTT; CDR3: CASSLAQTQAFF